Below, 18 T cell receptor beta chains from the same sample are listed, as sequenced in a study of human T cells and chemical hapten exposure. One entry per CDR3 protein, called by TCRdb with MiXCR from the RACE reads. Here the sample spans some 52,000 distinct CDR3 sequences, approximately 9.9% being singletons. Time point denoted: patch test 3, about 24 weeks after DPC sensitization. Treatment specified: therapeutic diphenylcyclopropenone sensitization with weekly scalp DPC. This sample comprised whole blood, obtained in connection with sensitization to the hapten diphenylcyclopropenone (DPC). The origin of the receptors is a woman aged 40 to 50 with alopecia areata. Some clones in this sample may be carry-over from other donors' samples.

This clonotype was recorded many times. This sequence joins TRBV18 and TRBJ2-1; D not certain. The V and J ends lost 0 bases and 5 bases respectively, with 11 bases between them. CDR1 and CDR2 from the germline V gene are KGHSH and LQKENI. CDR3 length: 15 amino acids. The CDR3 protein is CASSPPLRGDNEQFF. As DNA, the CDR3 is TGTGCCAGCTCACCACCCCTGCGTGGGGACAATGAGCAGTTCTTC.

This clonotype has only a few counts. V is TRBV12-3 or TRBV12-4 and J is TRBJ2-5; D unclear. This CDR3 is built from 12 residues. The V end lost 5 bases, the J end lost 5 bases, and 9 bases lay between the germline ends. CDR3 residues: CASSPNEETQYF. The CDR3 DNA is TGTGCCAGCAGTCCTAACGAGGAGACCCAGTACTTC.

About this clonotype: The junction does not match germline at one end; this may be a read error. The chain joins TRBV11-1 to TRBJ2-7; possibly TRBD1 for D (5 bases). Germline CDR1 SGHAT, CDR2 FQDESV (reference sequence). The CDR3 covers 15 residues. CDR3: CVSSLARKGINEQYF. Written as DNA, the CDR3 is TGTGTCAGCAGCCTGGCTCGGAAGGGGATCAACGAGCAGTACTTC.

This clonotype occurred a few times. The rearrangement joins TRBV20-1 to TRBJ2-3; 9 bases are a match to TRBD2. CDR1 and CDR2 from the germline V gene are DFQATT and SNEGSKA (reference sequence). J was trimmed by 3 bases and V by 3 bases; bases with no gene match: 7. The CDR3 loop spans 15 amino acids. The CDR3 protein is CSAREQRGVTDTQYF. The DNA for the CDR3 is TGCAGTGCTAGGGAGCAGCGGGGGGTTACAGATACGCAGTATTTT.

The rearrangement uses TRBV6-1 and TRBJ1-2, with D uncertain. Germline assignment: CDR1 MNHNS and CDR2 SASEGT. Trimming took 4 bases from V and 4 from J, leaving 10 bases between them. CDR3 length: 13 residues. For the CDR3, the DNA is TGTGCCAGCAGTGCAGGTAGCGGCTATGGCTACACCTTC. Residues: CASSAGSGYGYTF.

This clonotype was recorded a few times. V gene TRBV7-9 combines with J gene TRBJ2-7; D may be TRBD2 (6 bases). This CDR3 comprises 14 residues. Looked up from germline, CDR1 is SEHNR and CDR2 is FQNEAQ (reference sequence). V lost 3 bases and J lost 5, with 14 bases in between. The CDR3 is CASSFDGGPDEQYF. As DNA, the CDR3 is TGTGCCAGCAGCTTTGACGGGGGACCTGACGAGCAGTACTTC. The whole variable domain, remainder taken from reference TRBV7-9 and TRBJ2-7, is DTGVSQNPRHKITKRGQNVTFRCDPISEHNRLYWYRQTLGQGPEFLTYFQNEAQLEKSRLLSDRFSAERPKGSFSTLEIQRTEQGDSAMYLCASSFDGGPDEQYFGPGTRLTVT.

The chain links TRBV18 to TRBJ1-5; D may be TRBD1 (6 bases). Trimming cost V 5 bases and J 3 bases, with 11 bases left between them. The germline V gene encodes CDR1 KGHSH and CDR2 LQKENI. CDR3 length: 14 residues. The CDR3 bases are TGTGCCAGCTCATCCCGGACAGACAATCAGCCCCAGCATTTT. This sequence encodes CASSSRTDNQPQHF.

The table lists this clonotype with a few counts. V usage is TRBV29-1 and J usage is TRBJ2-7, with a possible D match to TRBD1 (6 bases). CDR1 is SQVTM and CDR2 is ANQGSEA in the germline V gene. The V end lost 3 bases, the J end lost 0 bases, and 9 bases lay between the germline ends. The CDR3 totals 13 residues. CDR3 sequence: CSVESGVSYEQYF. CDR3 in DNA: TGCAGCGTTGAGTCAGGGGTCTCCTACGAGCAGTACTTC.

This clonotype was detected only a few times. The chain combines TRBV6-2 or TRBV6-3 with TRBJ2-1; 9 bases line up with TRBD1. The trim removed 5 bases at V and 8 bases at J, leaving 10 bases unmatched. The CDR3 contains 15 residues. The germline V gene encodes CDR1 MNHEY and CDR2 SVGEGT. CDR3 DNA: TGTGCCAGCAGTCCCCCGGGACAGGGTTCAGATGAGCAGTTCTTC. This encodes CASSPPGQGSDEQFF.

The sample holds a few counts of this clonotype. J is TRBJ2-3 and V is TRBV9, with D tentatively TRBD2 (7 bases). This CDR3 region has 15 residues. Germline values: CDR1 SGDLS, CDR2 YYNGEE. The V and J ends lost 3 bases and 3 bases respectively, with 14 bases between them. CDR3 bases: TGTGCCAGCAGCGCCGGGGGGCCAGCGACAGATACGCAGTATTTT. Translated: CASSAGGPATDTQYF.

This clonotype has ten or more counts. The J gene is TRBJ2-1, the V gene TRBV20-1; 8 nucleotides align to TRBD2. Germline lookup yields CDR1 DFQATT and CDR2 SNEGSKA (reference sequence). The CDR3 contains 15 residues. Trimming cost V 0 bases and J 4 bases; bases outside gene matches: 5. CDR3 sequence: CSARDPAGAYNEQFF. CDR3 DNA sequence: TGCAGTGCTAGAGACCCAGCGGGAGCATACAATGAGCAGTTCTTC.

This clonotype has at least ten counts. V gene TRBV7-9 combines with J gene TRBJ1-1; 8 positions agree with TRBD1. The CDR3 length is 17 residues. Losses at the gene ends were 5 bases for V and 3 bases for J; bases not matched to a gene: 14. Germline V lookup: CDR1 SEHNR, CDR2 FQNEAQ (reference sequence). As DNA, the CDR3 is TGTGCCAGCAGCCTGGAAACGTGGGGACAGGAGTACACTGAAGCTTTCTTT. Amino acid sequence: CASSLETWGQEYTEAFF. Combining the CDR3 with reference TRBV7-9 and TRBJ1-1 gives the whole variable domain DTGVSQNPRHKITKRGQNVTFRCDPISEHNRLYWYRQTLGQGPEFLTYFQNEAQLEKSRLLSDRFSAERPKGSFSTLEIQRTEQGDSAMYLCASSLETWGQEYTEAFFGQGTRLTVV.

This clonotype was seen at least ten times. The chain links TRBV29-1 to TRBJ1-5; D is perhaps TRBD1 (6 bases). This CDR3 is built from 12 residues. Deletions cut 5 bases from V and 4 bases from J, with 9 bases between. Germline V gives CDR1 SQVTM, CDR2 ANQGSEA. CDR3 nucleotides: TGCAGCGTTAAACAGGGTAATCAGCCCCAGCATTTT. This sequence encodes CSVKQGNQPQHF. Using reference TRBV29-1 and TRBJ1-5 for the parts outside the CDR3, the full variable domain is SAVISQKPSRDICQRGTSLTIQCQVDSQVTMMFWYRQQPGQSLTLIATANQGSEATYESGFVIDKFPISRPNLTFSTLTVSNMSPEDSSIYLCSVKQGNQPQHFGDGTRLSIL.

The chain carries TRBV5-1 and TRBJ2-3, with TRBD2 identical over 13 bases. Germline-derived CDR1 and CDR2 are SGHRS and YFSETQ. The CDR3 is 16 amino acids. Trimming removed 4 bases from V and 0 bases from J; junction bases left unmatched: 2. The DNA for the CDR3 is TGCGCCAGCAGCGTGGGACTAGCGGGGAGCACAGATACGCAGTATTTT. Amino acid sequence: CASSVGLAGSTDTQYF.

This clonotype was counted many times. This chain connects TRBV12-3 or TRBV12-4 to TRBJ2-2; 8 bases map to TRBD1. With 7 bases clipped from V and 5 bases from J, the junction kept 9 bases outside the gene matches. This CDR3 has 15 amino acids. For the CDR3, the DNA is TGTGCCAGCACCGATGACAGGGGTGCAACCGGGGAGCTGTTTTTT. Translated, it gives CASTDDRGATGELFF.

This chain links TRBV11-3 with TRBJ2-1; no clear D gene. Germline V gene lookup returns CDR1 SGHNT and CDR2 YENEEA. The CDR3 totals 15 residues. The V and J ends lost 0 bases and 5 bases respectively, with 11 bases between them. CDR3 nucleotides: TGTGCCAGCAGCTTAGAAATAGATGGGCACAATGAGCAGTTCTTC. It yields the protein CASSLEIDGHNEQFF.

This clonotype has a handful of counts. The chain links TRBV30 to TRBJ1-1, with D unclear. This CDR3 has 12 amino acids. Trimming shortened V by 2 bases and J by 0 bases, and 4 bases separated the two germline ends. Per germline, CDR1 GTSNPN and CDR2 SVGIG (reference sequence). CDR3 sequence reads: CAWSLMNTEAFF. CDR3 DNA sequence: TGTGCCTGGAGTCTGATGAACACTGAAGCTTTCTTT.

This clonotype qualifies as medium-sized (0.01 to 0.1%). This chain joins TRBV6-4 and TRBJ2-6, with 9 bases matching TRBD2. In germline, CDR1 is MRHNA, CDR2 SNTAGT. V lost 3 bases to trimming and J lost 3 bases; unmatched junction nucleotides: 3. The CDR3 contains 16 residues. CDR3 nucleotide sequence: TGTGCCAGCAGTGAAAGCGGGGGGCTTGGGGCCAACGTCCTGACTTTC. Translating it yields CASSESGGLGANVLTF.